This TCR beta chain was observed in a study of blood T cell repertoires in COVID-19. Study-wide background: The samples span acute and convalescent COVID-19 from the United States, Italy and Spain. From T cells, B-cell-depleted T cells, or PBMCs came the material, which was cDNA or gDNA.

Trimming took 2 bases from V and 0 from J, leaving 12 bases between them. The CDR3 loop spans 15 amino acids. The germline gives CDR1 SGDLS, CDR2 YYNGEE. In the study's own analysis: Scientists estimated how many nucleated cells there were by amplifying reference gene primers. Produced via immunoSEQ multiplex PCR; TCRdb's table is partial and in-frame only. That table is the source of V, J and clone size, and D and trimming were worked out from the DNA. The sample has some 250,000 clones; more than 65% are singletons. Sequenced input: peripheral blood. This chain joins TRBV9 and TRBJ2-7; tentatively, D is TRBD2 (6 bases). The receptor was derived from a man in his forties or fifties with active or convalescent COVID-19. The chain's CDR3 is CASSVYGGSSYEQYF. CDR3 nucleotides: TGTGCCAGCAGCGTGTACGGGGGAAGCTCCTACGAGCAGTACTTC.